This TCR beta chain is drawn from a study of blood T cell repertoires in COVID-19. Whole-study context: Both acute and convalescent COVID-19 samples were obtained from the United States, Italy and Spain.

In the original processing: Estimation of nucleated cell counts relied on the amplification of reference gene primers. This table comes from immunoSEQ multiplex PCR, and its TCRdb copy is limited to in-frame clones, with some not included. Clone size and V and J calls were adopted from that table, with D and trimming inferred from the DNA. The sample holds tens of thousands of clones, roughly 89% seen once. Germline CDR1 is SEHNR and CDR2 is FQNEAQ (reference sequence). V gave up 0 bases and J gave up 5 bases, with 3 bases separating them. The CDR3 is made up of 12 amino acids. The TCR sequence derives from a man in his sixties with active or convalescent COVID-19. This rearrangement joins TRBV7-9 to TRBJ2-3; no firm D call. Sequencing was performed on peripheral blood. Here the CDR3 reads CASSLAVDTQYF. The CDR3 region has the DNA TGTGCCAGCAGCTTAGCCGTAGATACGCAGTATTTT.